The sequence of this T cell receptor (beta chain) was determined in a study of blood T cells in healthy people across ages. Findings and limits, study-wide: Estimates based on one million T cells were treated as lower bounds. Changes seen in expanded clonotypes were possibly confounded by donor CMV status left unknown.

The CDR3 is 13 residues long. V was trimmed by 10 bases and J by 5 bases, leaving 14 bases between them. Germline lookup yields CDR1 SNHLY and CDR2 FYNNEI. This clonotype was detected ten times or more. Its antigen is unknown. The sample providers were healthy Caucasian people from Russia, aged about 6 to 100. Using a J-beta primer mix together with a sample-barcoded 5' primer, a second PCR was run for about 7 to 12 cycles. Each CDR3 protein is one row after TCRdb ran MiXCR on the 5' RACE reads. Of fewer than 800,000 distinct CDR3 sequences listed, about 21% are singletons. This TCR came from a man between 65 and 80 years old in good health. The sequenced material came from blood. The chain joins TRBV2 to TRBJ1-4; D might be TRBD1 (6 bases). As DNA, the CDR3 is TGTGCCACAAAACGGGACACGAATGAAAAACTGTTTTTT. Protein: CATKRDTNEKLFF.